This TCR beta chain appears in the sequencing data of a study of blood T cell repertoires in COVID-19. This CDR3 has 12 residues. The V gene's germline CDR1 is SGHTA and CDR2 FQGNSA. V lost 5 bases and J lost 3, with 6 bases in between. This table comes from immunoSEQ multiplex PCR, and its TCRdb copy is limited to in-frame clones, with some not included. The sample includes around 170,000 clones, about 74% of them seen just once. The sample was peripheral blood. The receptor's source is an elderly woman with acute or convalescent COVID-19. This chain uses TRBV7-2 with TRBJ2-3, with D unclear. In DNA, the CDR3 is TGTGCCAGCAGCCTAAGAACAGATACGCAGTATTTT. This gives the protein CASSLRTDTQYF.